This TCR beta chain was captured in a study of TIL therapy for anti-PD-1-resistant metastatic lung cancer. Whole-study context: Tumors were harvested before any PD-1/PD-L1 blockade.

Germline CDR1 reads SGHTA; CDR2 reads FQGNSA. V was trimmed by 5 bases and J by 2 bases, leaving 12 bases between them. The CDR3 runs to 15 residues. The immunoSEQ assay was v3. The table came from immunoSEQ multiplex PCR; TCRdb's copy has only in-frame clones and leaves some out. The table has approximately 40,000 clones, 70% to 75% seen once; the top ten hold 4.5% to 6%. Time point described: pre-treatment sample, taken before nivolumab and TIL therapy. This TCR derives from a person between 25 and 79 years old with non-small cell lung cancer. The sequenced sample was blood, obtained at baseline. V and J are TRBV7-2 and TRBJ1-4; D is ambiguous. This CDR3 reads CASSQGQVTNEKLFF. The CDR3 DNA sequence: TGTGCCAGCAGCCAAGGGCAGGTGACTAATGAAAAACTGTTTTTT.